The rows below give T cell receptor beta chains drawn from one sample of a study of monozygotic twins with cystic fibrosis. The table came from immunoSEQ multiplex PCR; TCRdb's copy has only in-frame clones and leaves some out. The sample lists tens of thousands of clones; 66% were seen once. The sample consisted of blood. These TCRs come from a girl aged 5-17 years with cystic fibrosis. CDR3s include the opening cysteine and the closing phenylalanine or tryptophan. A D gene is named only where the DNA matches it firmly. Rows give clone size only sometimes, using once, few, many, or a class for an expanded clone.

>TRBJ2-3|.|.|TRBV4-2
TGTGCCAGCAGCCAAACTAGCCCCCCGACCACAGATACGCAGTATTTT
CASSQTSPPTTDTQYF
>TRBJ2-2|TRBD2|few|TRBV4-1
TGCGCCAGCAGCCCGTTCCCGGGACTACCGAACACCGGGGAGCTGTTTTTT
CASSPFPGLPNTGELFF
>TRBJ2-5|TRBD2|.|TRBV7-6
TGTGCCAGTCGAGCGGGAGGGACAGAGACCCAGTACTTC
CASRAGGTETQYF
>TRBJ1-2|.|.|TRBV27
TGTGCCAGCAGTTTATCCCGGGGGCCTAACTATGGCTACACCTTC
CASSLSRGPNYGYTF
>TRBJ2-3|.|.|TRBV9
TGTGCCAGCAGCGTGATGGGCGGTAGCACAGATACGCAGTATTTT
CASSVMGGSTDTQYF
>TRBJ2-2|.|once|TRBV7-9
TGTGCCAGCAGCTCCCCGACAGGGAACACCGGGGAGCTGTTTTTT
CASSSPTGNTGELFF
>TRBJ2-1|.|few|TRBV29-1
TGCAGCGGGGGAGGCAATGAGCAGTTCTTC
CSGGGNEQFF
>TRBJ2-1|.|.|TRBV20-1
TGCAGTGCTAGAGCCGTATATGAGCAGTTCTTC
CSARAVYEQFF
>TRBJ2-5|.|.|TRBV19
TGTGCCAGTAGAGTTCGGGGCCAAGAGACCCAGTACTTC
CASRVRGQETQYF
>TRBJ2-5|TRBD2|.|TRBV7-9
TGTGCCAGCAGCTTAGGAGGGAGGGTTCAAGAGACCCAGTACTTC
CASSLGGRVQETQYF
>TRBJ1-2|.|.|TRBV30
TGTGCCTGGAGTGTGCAGGCTAACTATGGCTACACCTTC
CAWSVQANYGYTF
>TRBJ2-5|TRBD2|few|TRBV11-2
TGTGCCAGCAGCCGAGGCCGACTAGCGAGTTACCAAGAGACCCAGTACTTC
CASSRGRLASYQETQYF
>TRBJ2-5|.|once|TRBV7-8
TGTGCCAGCAGCCAAAACGTCGTCCGGGCAGGGGAGACCCAGTACTTC
CASSQNVVRAGETQYF
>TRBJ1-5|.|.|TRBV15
TGTGCCACCAGCAGGAGAAGGAATCAGCCCCAGCATTTT
CATSRRRNQPQHF
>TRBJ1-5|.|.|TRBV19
TGTGCCAGTACCGGTACAGGGATTAGCAATCAGCCCCAGCATTTT
CASTGTGISNQPQHF
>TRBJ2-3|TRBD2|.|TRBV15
TGTGCCACCAGGGTGGCGGGAGTGTGGTACGCAGATACGCAGTATTTT
CATRVAGVWYADTQYF
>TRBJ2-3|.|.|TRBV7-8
TGTGCCAGCAGAGGTAGCACAGATACGCAGTATTTT
CASRGSTDTQYF
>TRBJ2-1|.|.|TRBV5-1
TGCGCCAGCAGCTTGGAGGTCGCCACCTACAATGAGCAGTTCTTC
CASSLEVATYNEQFF
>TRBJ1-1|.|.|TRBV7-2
TGTGCCAGCAGCTCCCAGCCCAGACAGACGAACACTGAAGCTTTCTTT
CASSSQPRQTNTEAFF
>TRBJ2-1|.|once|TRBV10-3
TGTGCCATCAGGGAACAGTCTTCCTACAATGAGCAGTTCTTC
CAIREQSSYNEQFF
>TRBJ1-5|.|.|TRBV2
TGTGCCAGCAGTGGGATGAACAATCAGCCCCAGCATTTT
CASSGMNNQPQHF
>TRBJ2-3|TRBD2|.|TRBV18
TGTGCCAGCTCCCCCTCGGGAGGGGCCACAGATACGCAGTATTTT
CASSPSGGATDTQYF
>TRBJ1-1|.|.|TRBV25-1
TGTGCCAGCATGAGGGGCCCCGTGGGAACTGAAGCTTTCTTT
CASMRGPVGTEAFF
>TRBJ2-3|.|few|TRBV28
TGTGCCAGCAGTTCTCTCATCCGTCTGGATACGCAGTATTTT
CASSSLIRLDTQYF
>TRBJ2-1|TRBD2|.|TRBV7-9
TGTGCCAGCAGCTTAAGCGGGGACAATGAGCAGTTCTTC
CASSLSGDNEQFF
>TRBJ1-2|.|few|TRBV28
TGTGCCAGCAGTACGCCCCCCGGAGCGGCCTATGGCTACACCTTC
CASSTPPGAAYGYTF
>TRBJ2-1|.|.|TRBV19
TGTGCCAGTATAGTCGGCAATGAGCAGTTCTTC
CASIVGNEQFF
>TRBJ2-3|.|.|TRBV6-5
TGTGCCAGCAGTTACACATTAACAGATACGCAGTATTTT
CASSYTLTDTQYF
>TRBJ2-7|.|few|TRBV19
TGTGCCAGTAGTATACCCGCAGGAGAGCAGTACTTC
CASSIPAGEQYF
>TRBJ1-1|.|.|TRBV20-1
TGCAGTGCCCCCTTGGGAACTGAAGCTTTCTTT
CSAPLGTEAFF
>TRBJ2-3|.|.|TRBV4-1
TGCGCCAGCAGCCAGTCACTAGCAATACCCACAGATACGCAGTATTTT
CASSQSLAIPTDTQYF
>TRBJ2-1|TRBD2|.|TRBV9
TGTGCCAGCAGCCCGGGGGGCTCCTACAATGAGCAGTTCTTC
CASSPGGSYNEQFF
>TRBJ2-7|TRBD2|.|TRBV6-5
TGTGCCAGCAGCCGACTAGCGGGCGTTTCCTACGAGCAGTACTTC
CASSRLAGVSYEQYF
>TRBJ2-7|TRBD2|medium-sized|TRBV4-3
TGCGCCAGCAGCCAAGATACTAGCGGCGTACAATACGAGCAGTACTTC
CASSQDTSGVQYEQYF
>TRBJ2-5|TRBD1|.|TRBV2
TGTGCCAGCAGTGCTACAGGGGCGGGCGCAGAGACCCAGTACTTC
CASSATGAGAETQYF
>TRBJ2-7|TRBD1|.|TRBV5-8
TGTGCCAGCAGCTCGGAGGGGACAGGATCATACGAGCAGTACTTC
CASSSEGTGSYEQYF
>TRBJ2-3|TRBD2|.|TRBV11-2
TGTGCCAGCAGCTTTATAGCGGGTTCGGCGGATACGCAGTATTTT
CASSFIAGSADTQYF
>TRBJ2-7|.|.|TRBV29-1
TGCAGCGTTCGGTTAGGGGGATCCTACGAGCAGTACTTC
CSVRLGGSYEQYF
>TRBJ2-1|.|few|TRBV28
TGTGCCAGCAGTTACCAGGACAATGAGCAGTTCTTC
CASSYQDNEQFF
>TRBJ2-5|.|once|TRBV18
TGTGCCAGCTCACCGAGGGGGGAGACCCAGTACTTC
CASSPRGETQYF
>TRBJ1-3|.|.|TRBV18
TGTGCCAGCTCACCACCGGTGGCGGTCGGACAAAACACCATATATTTT
CASSPPVAVGQNTIYF
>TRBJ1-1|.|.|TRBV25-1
TGTGCCAGCAGTGACGTCAGGACAGCCATGAACACTGAAGCTTTCTTT
CASSDVRTAMNTEAFF
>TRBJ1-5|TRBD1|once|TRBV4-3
TGCGCCAGCAGCCAAGTGGGGCGGGCAGGGGGTTGGGGTCAGCCCCAGCATTTT
CASSQVGRAGGWGQPQHF
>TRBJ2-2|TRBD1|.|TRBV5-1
TGCGCCAGCAGCTCGACAGGGGCCGGGGAGCTGTTTTTT
CASSSTGAGELFF
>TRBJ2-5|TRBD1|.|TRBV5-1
TGCGCCAGCAGCGGAACGACAGGGGTTGAGACCCAGTACTTC
CASSGTTGVETQYF
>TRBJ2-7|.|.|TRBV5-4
TGTGCCAGCAGCTTCAGACTGAGGGGCGAGCAGTACTTC
CASSFRLRGEQYF
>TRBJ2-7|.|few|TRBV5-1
TGCGCCAGCAGCTTGCGGTCGATCAGGGACTCGGCCGAGCAGTACTTC
CASSLRSIRDSAEQYF
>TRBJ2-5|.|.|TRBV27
TGTGCCAGCACTTCTGACTTAGGAAGAGGGCGAGAGACCCAGTACTTC
CASTSDLGRGRETQYF
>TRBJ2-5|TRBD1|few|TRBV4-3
TGCGCCAGCAGCCAAGGGACAGGGGGCGCAGAGACCCAGTACTTC
CASSQGTGGAETQYF
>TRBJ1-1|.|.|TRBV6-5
TGTGCCAGCAGCTCCCCGGGAGCACTGGGAGAAGCTTTCTTT
CASSSPGALGEAFF
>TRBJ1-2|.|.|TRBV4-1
TGCGCCAGCAGCCAAGACCGGGGAGGCTATGGCTACACCTTC
CASSQDRGGYGYTF
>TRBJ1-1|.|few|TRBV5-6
TGTGCCAGCAGCTTTTTGAGGGGAGGAACTGAAGCTTTCTTT
CASSFLRGGTEAFF
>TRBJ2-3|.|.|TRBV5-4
TGTGCCAGCAGCTTGGGGCGGGGCAAGGCAGATACGCAGTATTTT
CASSLGRGKADTQYF
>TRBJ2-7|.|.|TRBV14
TGTGCCAGCAGCCAAGGGGACTTTAGCTACGAGCAGTACTTC
CASSQGDFSYEQYF